The entry that follows covers one T cell receptor beta chain sequence. The target antigen is unknown. V lost 6 bases, J lost 1 base, and 12 bases lay in between. CDR3 length: 15 residues. Germline values: CDR1 MDHEN, CDR2 SYDVKM. The data derive from a study of OX40 agonist ivuxolimab in advanced cancers. At the level of the study: The dose of intravenous ivuxolimab that patients received every 2 weeks ranged from 0.01 to 10 mg/kg.

Whole-study findings and limits: Relatively little clonal expansion, among the lowest observed, appeared in partial responders at 0.1-3.0 mg/kg.

Produced via immunoSEQ multiplex PCR; TCRdb's table is partial and in-frame only. The sample holds roughly 43,000 clones, roughly 90% seen once. J is TRBJ2-2 and V is TRBV28; D might be TRBD1 (6 bases). The sequence was collected from an adult with an advanced solid tumor such as melanoma, head and neck, liver or kidney cancer. The sequencing here drew on CD4+ or CD8+ T cells sorted from blood, taken in a trial of the OX40 agonist ivuxolimab. The CDR3 sequence: CASRTVRGNTGELFF. Here the CDR3 DNA reads TGTGCCAGCAGGACAGTCAGGGGGAACACCGGGGAGCTGTTTTTT. Together with reference TRBV28 and TRBJ2-2, the CDR3 gives the full variable domain: DVKVTQSSRYLVKRTGEKVFLECVQDMDHENMFWYRQDPGLGLRLIYFSYDVKMKEKGDIPEGYSVSREKKERFSLILESASTNQTSMYLCASRTVRGNTGELFFGEGSRLTVL.